Below, 16 T cell receptor beta chains from the same sample are listed, as sequenced in a study of cytomegalovirus exposure and HLA in healthy donors (dated by TCRdb to 2017 to 2019). The method behind the library was the immunoSEQ multiplex PCR assay. The multiplex PCR relied on a mix of 60 forward primers for TCR Vbeta segments and 13 reverse primers for TCR Jbeta segments. TCRdb obtained this table from immuneACCESS and retained in-frame rearrangements with V and J assigned. These tables miss some clones; where compared with another copy, unresolved V genes account for less than half of the shortfall, and the remainder is unexplained. Counted in this sample were about 170,000 clones; approximately 80% of them appeared once. The ten largest make up under 6% of the sample. Sequences were obtained from PBMCs. Receptors were obtained from a woman aged 45-65 years in good health and CMV-seropositive.

The gene calls are TRBV7-2 and TRBJ1-2, with 7 bases identical to TRBD1. CDR1 is SGHTA and CDR2 is FQGNSA in the germline V gene. The CDR3 is 14 amino acids. J lost 3 bases, V lost 1 base, and 2 bases had no gene match. CDR3 coding DNA: TGTGCCAGCAGCTTAGGAACAGGGGACTATGGCTACACCTTC. Protein: CASSLGTGDYGYTF.

J is TRBJ1-6 and V is TRBV6-5, with 10 bases matching TRBD1. Germline V gene data show CDR1 as MNHEY and CDR2 as SVGAGI. Unmatched junction bases numbered 4, after V lost 4 bases and J lost 7 bases. The CDR3 length is 15 residues. The CDR3 sequence is CASSSPGQGNSPLHF. For the CDR3, the DNA is TGTGCCAGCAGTTCTCCGGGACAGGGGAATTCACCCCTCCACTTT.

This sequence joins TRBV9 and TRBJ2-3; the D gene is possibly TRBD2 (6 bases). Trimming took off 0 bases at V and 6 bases at J, with 20 bases between the two ends. Germline lookup yields CDR1 SGDLS and CDR2 YYNGEE. The CDR3 has 17 amino acids. CDR3 sequence: CASSVGGSGPVGDTQYF. DNA for the CDR3: TGTGCCAGCAGCGTAGGGGGTAGCGGTCCTGTCGGGGATACGCAGTATTTT.

This clone came up a few times. V usage is TRBV27 and J usage is TRBJ2-5, with 7 nucleotides matching TRBD1. With V trimmed by 4 bases and J by 2 bases, 7 bases remained unmatched. CDR3 length: 15 amino acids. Germline loops: CDR1 MNHEY, CDR2 SMNVEV (reference sequence). The CDR3 nucleotides read TGTGCCAGCAGTTGGCGTGGGACAGAACAAGAGACCCAGTACTTC. Its translation: CASSWRGTEQETQYF.

The count of this clone is one. The chain is built from TRBV11-1 and TRBJ1-1; D uncertain. Trimming took 5 bases from V and 5 from J, leaving 15 bases between them. CDR1 SGHAT and CDR2 FQDESV come from the germline V gene (reference sequence). CDR3 size: 14 residues. CDR3 sequence: CASSQTSGPTEAFF. The CDR3 DNA sequence: TGTGCCAGCAGCCAAACCAGCGGGCCGACTGAAGCTTTCTTT.

This clone has a single count. The chain employs TRBV9 and TRBJ1-4; maybe TRBD1 (6 bases). The CDR3 is made up of 16 amino acids. Germline CDR1 reads SGDLS; CDR2 reads YYNGEE. The germline V and J ends were trimmed by 4 bases and 8 bases, with 21 bases remaining between them. The CDR3 DNA reads as TGTGCCAGCAGCCGAGGTACAGGGAAAGAGGGGGAAAAACTGTTTTTT. Translating it yields CASSRGTGKEGEKLFF.

In its sample, this clone was seen a few times. The genes are TRBV2 and TRBJ1-2; perhaps TRBD1 as D (5 bases). The V and J ends lost 2 bases and 12 bases respectively, with 16 bases between them. CDR3 length: 13 amino acids. In germline, CDR1 is SNHLY, CDR2 FYNNEI. The CDR3 DNA follows: TGTGCCAGCAGTGAACTCGATGCGGGACCTCACACCTTC. It is translated as CASSELDAGPHTF.

The V call is TRBV5-1, the J call TRBJ1-5; possible D gene TRBD1, 6 bases. V lost 0 bases, J lost 6 bases, and 7 bases lay in between. The CDR3 length is 13 residues. The germline gives CDR1 SGHRS, CDR2 YFSETQ. This chain's CDR3 is CASSLDRAQPQHF. The CDR3 nucleotides are TGCGCCAGCAGCTTGGACAGGGCTCAGCCCCAGCATTTT.

The gene calls are TRBV7-9 and TRBJ1-1; 10 positions match TRBD1. This CDR3 has 15 residues. CDR1 is SEHNR, CDR2 FQNEAQ, per germline (reference sequence). J gave up 2 bases and V 5 bases, and 5 bases lay outside the gene matches. The CDR3 DNA follows: TGTGCCAGCAGCGCAAGGACAGGGGGAAACACTGAAGCTTTCTTT. Protein: CASSARTGGNTEAFF.

The gene calls are TRBV4-1 and TRBJ1-4, with 9 bases identical to TRBD1. V gave up 4 bases and J gave up 5 bases; unmatched junction bases: 8. In germline, CDR1 is MGHRA, CDR2 YSYEKL. CDR3 length equals 16 residues. This chain's CDR3 is CASSRRYRGQNEKLFF. Here the CDR3 DNA reads TGCGCCAGCAGCCGGCGATACAGGGGGCAGAATGAAAAACTGTTTTTT.

This clone was observed a handful of times. V and J are TRBV28 and TRBJ2-7, with a possible D match to TRBD1 (6 bases). There are 14 residues in the CDR3. Germline-derived CDR1 and CDR2 are MDHEN and SYDVKM. Trimming pared 6 bases from V and 4 bases from J, leaving 16 bases between. CDR3 coding DNA: TGTGCCAGCAGCTATCAACAGGGAATTTACGAGCAGTACTTC. The encoded protein is CASSYQQGIYEQYF. Looking up the rest from reference TRBV28 and TRBJ2-7 gives the full variable domain: DVKVTQSSRYLVKRTGEKVFLECVQDMDHENMFWYRQDPGLGLRLIYFSYDVKMKEKGDIPEGYSVSREKKERFSLILESASTNQTSMYLCASSYQQGIYEQYFGPGTRLTVT.

J is TRBJ1-4 and V is TRBV5-6; D gene uncertain. Deletions cut 0 bases from V and 7 bases from J, with 13 bases between. CDR1 and CDR2 (germline): SGHDT, YYEEEE. The CDR3 is 15 residues long. CDR3 DNA sequence: TGTGCCAGCAGCTTGGCAGTCGCTCGGGGTGAAAAACTGTTTTTT. Its protein is CASSLAVARGEKLFF. Drawing the rest from reference TRBV5-6 and TRBJ1-4, the complete variable domain is DAGVTQSPTHLIKTRGQQVTLRCSPKSGHDTVSWYQQALGQGPQFIFQYYEEEERQRGNFPDRFSGHQFPNYSSELNVNALLLGDSALYLCASSLAVARGEKLFFGSGTQLSVL.

This clone has a handful of counts. The rearrangement uses TRBV4-3 and TRBJ1-2; D not certain. V lost 0 bases and J 4 bases, leaving 9 bases between the germline ends. The CDR3 spans 14 residues. Germline loops: CDR1 LGHNA, CDR2 YSLEER. DNA of the CDR3: TGCGCCAGCAGCCAAGATCGAGACTCCTATGGCTACACCTTC. It is translated as CASSQDRDSYGYTF.

The chain links TRBV18 to TRBJ2-7; TRBD1 matches 8 bases. Germline V gene sequence: CDR1 KGHSH, CDR2 LQKENI. This CDR3 has 15 residues. V shed 0 bases, J shed 3 bases, and the junction held 4 bases outside the gene matches. As DNA, the CDR3 is TGTGCCAGCTCACCACCTGGGACAGGAGGCTACGAGCAGTACTTC. It specifies CASSPPGTGGYEQYF.

The chain has TRBV5-1 and TRBJ1-6, with a weak D call TRBD1 (6 bases). From germline, CDR1 is SGHRS and CDR2 YFSETQ. CDR3 length: 15 amino acids. V was clipped by 6 bases and J by 10 bases, with 20 bases between them. CDR3 sequence: CASKLQSGEGSPLHF. The CDR3 coding sequence is TGCGCCAGCAAACTCCAGTCAGGGGAGGGATCACCCCTCCACTTT.

This chain connects TRBV7-9 to TRBJ2-3; 8 nucleotides line up with TRBD1. V was clipped by 2 bases and J by 5 bases; unmatched bases: 9. This CDR3 spans 16 amino acids. The germline V gene encodes CDR1 SEHNR and CDR2 FQNEAQ (reference sequence). The CDR3 protein is CASSLLGRGQGDTQYF. The DNA for the CDR3 is TGTGCCAGCAGCTTATTAGGCAGGGGGCAAGGAGATACGCAGTATTTT.